These 30 T cell receptor beta chains were sequenced from one sample in a study of T cell responses to AZD1222 COVID-19 vaccine. The data were produced by immunoSEQ multiplex PCR, yet TCRdb's version contains in-frame clones alone and is incomplete. Of more than 110,000 clones listed, approximately 92% are singletons. The sequenced sample was peripheral blood, obtained 28 days after the second AZD1222 dose. These receptors came from an adult who received the AZD1222 COVID-19 vaccine.

The chain's CDR3 is CASSSRGRSPLHF. The CDR3 nucleotides are TGTGCCAGCAGTTCACGGGGGAGATCACCCCTCCACTTT. The chain combines TRBV27 with TRBJ1-6; TRBD1 might be the D (5 bases). Per germline, CDR1 MNHEY and CDR2 SMNVEV (reference sequence). The CDR3 has 13 residues. V was pared by 4 bases and J by 10 bases, with 11 bases between.

The J gene is TRBJ1-6, the V gene TRBV28, with a possible D match to TRBD1 (6 bases). V was shortened by 10 bases and J by 7 bases, with 14 bases between the two germline ends. The CDR3 sequence is 13 residues long. Germline CDR1 is MDHEN and CDR2 is SYDVKM. CDR3: CATSPGGNSPLHF. In DNA form, the CDR3 reads TGTGCCACCTCCCCTGGGGGCAATTCACCCCTCCACTTT.

This chain uses TRBV28 with TRBJ1-4, with a weak D call TRBD1 (5 bases). The CDR3 sequence is 15 residues long. V lost 2 bases, J lost 7 bases, and 14 bases lay in between. From germline, CDR1 is MDHEN and CDR2 SYDVKM. CDR3 loop: CASSLVLGGGEKLFF. CDR3 DNA: TGTGCCAGCAGTTTAGTTCTTGGGGGAGGTGAAAAACTGTTTTTT.

The chain couples TRBV9 to TRBJ2-1; D remains unclear. Between the trimmed V and J ends, which lost 0 bases and 9 bases, there was a span of 4 bases. The CDR3 is 11 residues long. From germline, CDR1 is SGDLS and CDR2 YYNGEE. The CDR3 here is CASSVGIEQFF. CDR3 DNA: TGTGCCAGCAGCGTAGGGATTGAGCAGTTCTTC.

The V gene is TRBV10-3, the J gene TRBJ2-5; a possible D gene is TRBD1 (6 bases). This CDR3 is built from 14 residues. The germline CDR1 and CDR2 sequences are ENHRY and SYGVKD. Trimming cost V 6 bases and J 5 bases, with 16 bases left between them. The CDR3 DNA reads TGTGCCATCAGCCCAAAAGGCACAGGGGAGACCCAGTACTTC. This encodes CAISPKGTGETQYF.

V usage is TRBV25-1 and J usage is TRBJ2-6; D unresolved. Trimming removed 8 bases at V and 0 bases at J, with 5 bases between. Per the germline V gene, CDR1 is MGHDK and CDR2 is SYGVNS. The CDR3 has 13 amino acids. CDR3 nucleotides: TGTGCCAGCTCCATCTCTGGGGCCAACGTCCTGACTTTC. This translates into CASSISGANVLTF.

This clone has a single count. This sequence joins TRBV11-2 and TRBJ1-2; D gene unclear. V gave up 5 bases and J gave up 8 bases, with 12 bases separating them. This CDR3 is 12 amino acids long. Germline values: CDR1 SGHAT, CDR2 FQNNGV. CDR3 coding DNA: TGTGCCAGCAGCCCCTTCGGGGTAGGCTACACCTTC. Its translation: CASSPFGVGYTF.

The chain has TRBV27 and TRBJ2-7; 12 nucleotides line up with TRBD1. Trimming took 6 bases from V and 7 from J; bases not matched to a gene: 10. Germline-derived CDR1 and CDR2 are MNHEY and SMNVEV (reference sequence). The CDR3 runs to 15 residues. The DNA for the CDR3 is TGTGCCAGCAGGCCAGTGGGACAGGGGGCTAAGGAGCAGTACTTC. Translating gives CASRPVGQGAKEQYF.

The chain couples TRBV27 to TRBJ1-1; D call uncertain. Germline CDR1 is MNHEY and CDR2 is SMNVEV (reference sequence). The CDR3 sequence is 15 residues long. The ends were cut back, 5 bases at V and 1 base at J, with 14 bases in the middle. CDR3 in DNA: TGTGCCAGCAGTCCCTACCCCTCAGGGAACACTGAAGCTTTCTTT. It yields the protein CASSPYPSGNTEAFF.

The chain links TRBV9 to TRBJ2-1; D is uncertain. Germline values: CDR1 SGDLS, CDR2 YYNGEE. The V and J ends lost 0 bases and 8 bases respectively, with 15 bases between them. CDR3 length: 15 residues. CDR3 sequence: CASSVAAPGGYEQFF. The CDR3 coding sequence is TGTGCCAGCAGCGTAGCGGCGCCGGGTGGCTATGAGCAGTTCTTC.

This chain links TRBV5-5 with TRBJ1-3, with D perhaps TRBD1 (5 bases). The germline CDR1 and CDR2 sequences are SGHKS and YYEKEE (reference sequence). V lost 3 bases and J 0 bases, leaving 22 bases between the germline ends. The CDR3 is made up of 19 amino acids. DNA for the CDR3: TGTGCCAGCAGCTCGAGGCTGCCAGGGCCGTTAAGCTCTGGAAACACCATATATTTT. Protein sequence: CASSSRLPGPLSSGNTIYF.

This chain joins TRBV10-3 and TRBJ1-1; possible D gene TRBD1, 6 bases. The CDR3 length is 14 residues. Per the germline V gene, CDR1 is ENHRY and CDR2 is SYGVKD. Trimming took off 0 bases at V and 6 bases at J, with 11 bases between the two ends. CDR3 in DNA: TGTGCCATCAGTGAGTCGGGGGGCAGGTCTGAAGCTTTCTTT. Protein product: CAISESGGRSEAFF.

This clone was seen only once. Other DNA sequences in the same sample also yield this CDR3. The chain uses TRBV11-3 and TRBJ2-1; 14 bases are a match to TRBD2. Germline values: CDR1 SGHNT, CDR2 YENEEA. The CDR3 runs 16 residues. J lost 7 bases, V lost 3 bases, and 5 bases had no gene match. In nucleotides, the CDR3 is TGTGCCAGCAGCTTGGGACTAGCGGGAGTTCGAAATGAGCAGTTCTTC. Translated: CASSLGLAGVRNEQFF.

The rearrangement uses TRBV28 and TRBJ1-1; perhaps TRBD1 as D (6 bases). The V gene's germline CDR1 is MDHEN and CDR2 SYDVKM. The V end was cut by 7 bases, the J end by 7 bases, with 13 bases between. The CDR3 sequence is 12 residues long. The CDR3 coding sequence is TGTGCCAGCACCAACAGGGTAGATGAAGCTTTCTTT. It specifies CASTNRVDEAFF.

This clone was found many times. This chain joins TRBV24-1 and TRBJ1-1; possibly TRBD1 for D (6 bases). The length of the CDR3 is 17 residues. The V gene's germline CDR1 is KGHDR and CDR2 SFDVKD. Trimming stripped 1 base from V and 10 bases from J, with 24 bases between. DNA for the CDR3: TGTGCCACCAGTGATTTCTTGGACAGTGGGGCCCTTTGTGGAGCTTTCTTT. It specifies CATSDFLDSGALCGAFF.

The V call is TRBV14, the J call TRBJ2-1, with D perhaps TRBD2 (6 bases). The CDR3 is 16 amino acids. V dropped 1 base and J dropped 7 bases, with 17 bases sitting between them. CDR1 and CDR2 (germline): SGHDN, FVKESK. The CDR3 loop reads CASSQGIQDYRNEQFF. CDR3 DNA: TGTGCCAGCAGCCAAGGGATTCAGGACTATCGGAATGAGCAGTTCTTC.

The rearrangement joins TRBV6-4 to TRBJ2-1, with a possible D match to TRBD2 (7 bases). Deletions cut 6 bases from V and 6 bases from J, with 24 bases between. CDR3 length equals 17 residues. From germline, CDR1 is MRHNA and CDR2 SNTAGT. The CDR3 here is CASRPSGGASFSNEQFF. CDR3 in DNA: TGTGCCAGCAGACCCTCTGGGGGGGCAAGTTTCAGCAATGAGCAGTTCTTC.

This chain uses TRBV18 with TRBJ2-3, with 7 bases identical to TRBD1. Per the germline V gene, CDR1 is KGHSH and CDR2 is LQKENI. J lost 6 bases, V lost 1 base, and 10 bases had no gene match. CDR3 size: 16 residues. The CDR3 protein is CASSPQGANKQDTQYF. The CDR3, as DNA: TGTGCCAGCTCACCACAGGGGGCCAACAAACAGGATACGCAGTATTTT.

CDR3 DNA: TGTGCCAGCAGCCAGAGCGGGGAGCTGTTTTTT. Translated, it gives CASSQSGELFF. This chain links TRBV3-1 (or the pseudogene TRBV3-2) with TRBJ2-2; D unresolved. CDR1 and CDR2 from the germline V gene are LGHDT and YNNKEL (reference sequence). The CDR3 runs 11 residues. Trimming shortened V by 3 bases and J by 7 bases, and 3 bases separated the two germline ends.

The chain employs TRBV7-3 and TRBJ2-6; 7 bases agree with TRBD1. This CDR3 contains 15 residues. In germline, CDR1 is SGHTA, CDR2 FQGTGA. J lost 4 bases, V lost 6 bases, and 6 bases had no gene match. The CDR3 DNA follows: TGTGCCAGCAGAAAGGGGGCTACCGGGGCCAACGTCCTGACTTTC. This sequence encodes CASRKGATGANVLTF.

The gene calls are TRBV7-9 and TRBJ2-7; TRBD1 is a possible D gene (5 bases). CDR1 is SEHNR, CDR2 FQNEAQ, per germline (reference sequence). Trimming removed 0 bases from V and 0 bases from J, with 6 bases in between. The CDR3 is 14 residues long. The CDR3 bases are TGTGCCAGCAGCTTAGCAGGGGTCTCCTACGAGCAGTACTTC. Translation gives CASSLAGVSYEQYF.

The chain carries TRBV7-3 and TRBJ2-1; D is undetermined. The CDR3 runs to 16 residues. The V gene's germline CDR1 is SGHTA and CDR2 FQGTGA. V gave up 5 bases and J gave up 7 bases, with 21 bases separating them. The CDR3 DNA is TGTGCCAGCAGCCAAACGGGTTGGCCCAGTAAGAATGAGCAGTTCTTC. It yields the protein CASSQTGWPSKNEQFF. The complete variable domain, with remaining parts taken from reference TRBV7-3 and TRBJ2-1, reads GAGVSQTPSNKVTEKGKYVELRCDPISGHTALYWYRQSLGQGPEFLIYFQGTGAADDSGLPNDRFFAVRPEGSVSTLKIQRTERGDSAVYLCASSQTGWPSKNEQFFGPGTRLTVL.

The CDR3 DNA is TGTGCCAGCAGCAAGCGCATCTTTTACCTTAGCTCCTACAATGAGCAGTTCTTC. This translates into CASSKRIFYLSSYNEQFF. V gene TRBV21-1 combines with J gene TRBJ2-1; TRBD2 was called by the table and not checked on the DNA. TRBV21-1 is reported as a pseudogene. This CDR3 has 18 residues.

V gene TRBV4-1 combines with J gene TRBJ1-1; 7 nucleotides agree with TRBD1. There are 18 residues in the CDR3. Looked up from germline, CDR1 is MGHRA and CDR2 is YSYEKL. V lost 8 bases to trimming and J lost 0 bases; unmatched junction nucleotides: 18. The CDR3 DNA reads as TGCGCCAGCGACGGCCGAGGGACAGAAGCAAGTGTGAACACTGAAGCTTTCTTT. It yields the protein CASDGRGTEASVNTEAFF.

This chain links TRBV24-1 with TRBJ2-1; 7 bases line up with TRBD1. CDR3 length: 16 residues. Per the germline V gene, CDR1 is KGHDR and CDR2 is SFDVKD. V dropped 3 bases and J dropped 5; count of bases not matched to a gene: 9. CDR3 sequence (DNA): TGTGCCACCAGTGATCCCGGGACAGAATATGACAATGAGCAGTTCTTC. Its protein product is CATSDPGTEYDNEQFF.

This sequence joins TRBV5-1 and TRBJ2-2; D is ambiguous. Per germline, CDR1 SGHRS and CDR2 YFSETQ. The V gene lost 0 bases and the J gene lost 1 base, with 7 bases spanning the gap. The CDR3 runs 15 residues. The CDR3 here is CASSLASGNTGELFF. In DNA, the CDR3 is TGCGCCAGCAGCTTGGCCTCAGGGAACACCGGGGAGCTGTTTTTT.

This clone was detected only once. The CDR3 nucleotides read TGTGCCAGCAGTTACTCGGCAGGGGACAATGAGCAGTTCTTC. It encodes CASSYSAGDNEQFF. V and J are TRBV6-5 and TRBJ2-1; tentatively, D is TRBD1 (6 bases). The length of the CDR3 is 14 residues. The germline V gene has CDR1 MNHEY and CDR2 SVGAGI. V was trimmed by 0 bases and J by 5 bases, leaving 8 bases between them.

The rearrangement joins TRBV3-1 (or the pseudogene TRBV3-2) to TRBJ1-2; TRBD1 matches at 7 bases. Trimming took 3 bases from V and 7 from J; bases not matched to a gene: 14. The CDR3 is 16 residues long. From germline, CDR1 is LGHDT and CDR2 YNNKEL (reference sequence). The CDR3 spells CASSHIKGGLITGYTF. The CDR3 nucleotides read TGTGCCAGCAGCCATATAAAAGGGGGCCTCATTACTGGCTACACCTTC.

The chain has TRBV28 and TRBJ2-1, with unresolved D. Germline CDR1 and CDR2: MDHEN and SYDVKM. Trimming took off 7 bases at V and 12 bases at J, with 13 bases between the two ends. The CDR3 consists of 11 residues. This CDR3 is CASTTVGWQFF. Here the CDR3 DNA reads TGTGCCAGCACCACGGTGGGGTGGCAGTTCTTC.

The chain uses TRBV25-1 and TRBJ1-6; D call uncertain. The germline V gene encodes CDR1 MGHDK and CDR2 SYGVNS. The CDR3 consists of 15 residues. Trimming shortened V by 3 bases and J by 7 bases, and 13 bases separated the two germline ends. CDR3 amino acids: CASSESAPRNSPLHF. Written as DNA, the CDR3 is TGTGCCAGCAGTGAGTCGGCCCCCAGGAATTCACCCCTCCACTTT.